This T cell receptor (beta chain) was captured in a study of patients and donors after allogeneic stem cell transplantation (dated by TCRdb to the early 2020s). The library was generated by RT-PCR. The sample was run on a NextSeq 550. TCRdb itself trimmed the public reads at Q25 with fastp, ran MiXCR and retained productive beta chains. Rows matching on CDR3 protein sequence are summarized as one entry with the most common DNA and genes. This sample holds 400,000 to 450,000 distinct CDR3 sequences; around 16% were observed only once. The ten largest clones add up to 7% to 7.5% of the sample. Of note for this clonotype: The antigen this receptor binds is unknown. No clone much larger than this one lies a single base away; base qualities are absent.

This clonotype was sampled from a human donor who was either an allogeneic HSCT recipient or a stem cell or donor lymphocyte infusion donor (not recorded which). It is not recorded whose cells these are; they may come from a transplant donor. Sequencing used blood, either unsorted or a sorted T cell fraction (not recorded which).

Here the CDR3 is given as CSVTSGSLGDTQYF. The base sequence is TGCAGCGTTACTAGCGGGAGTCTTGGAGATACGCAGTATTTT. Recombination connected TRBV20-1 to TRBJ2-3; the central 11 bases match TRBD2. From the cysteine up to the phenylalanine, the CDR3 has a length of 14 residues. Of all the DNA, just the CDR3 is kept, 42 bases in frame from base 1. The CDR1 and CDR2 encoded by the germline V gene (reference sequence) are DFQATT and SNEGSKA.